The clone carrying this T cell receptor beta chain was seen only a few times. 60 Vbeta and 13 Jbeta primers were used in PCR. Assay: immunoSEQ multiplex PCR; the TCRdb copy retains only in-frame clones and omits some. Of 150,000 to 200,000 clones in the sample, around four fifths were seen once. The sample belongs to a study of cytomegalovirus exposure and HLA in healthy donors. Turning to the study itself: Inside one of the first data releases sat around 85 million unique TCRs taken from HLA-typed donors.

The germline V and J ends were trimmed by 1 base and 1 base, with 7 bases remaining between them. Germline V gene lookup returns CDR1 KGHSH and CDR2 LQKENI. The CDR3 contains 14 residues. Sequences were obtained from PBMCs. The clonotype was recovered from a girl aged 10-17 years in good health and CMV-seropositive. The rearrangement links TRBV18 to TRBJ1-1; no firm D call. The CDR3 here is CASSPQSQNTEAFF. In DNA form, the CDR3 reads TGTGCCAGCTCACCACAGTCACAGAACACTGAAGCTTTCTTT.